Here is one T cell receptor (beta chain) with its context. Its antigen is currently not known. The input lacks base qualities; no much larger clone sits a single base away. The sample is drawn from a study of cytomegalovirus exposure and HLA in healthy donors (dated by TCRdb to between 2016 and 2019). Regarding the complete study: An earlier analysis of 587 of the donors reported under 300 Gb of sequence data and 117 million unique TCR beta sequences obtained from about 179 million T cells. About 300 gigabases of sequencing data and approximately 85 million unique TCR sequences were included in an early release covering several hundred HLA-typed donors. The genetic ancestry cluster associated with self-reported Caucasian donors included over 80% of the approximately 430 genotyped donors. The study aimed to test whether cataloging public T cell receptors could reveal signatures of past pathogen exposure. The T cell repertoires of 666 subjects were profiled by immunosequencing and related to cytomegalovirus serostatus. A separate validation cohort of about 110 different subjects was used in addition to the roughly 700-subject first cohort. The study combined high-throughput TCR immunosequencing, statistical association of individual TCRs with disease status, and machine learning to predict cytomegalovirus infection status. A later analysis re-examined previously published TCR beta repertoires from just over 650 donors and added high-resolution HLA genotyping to investigate patterns of TCR occurrence. The later analysis used no new phenotypic data to find candidate immune exposures, relying instead on TCR beta sequences and their occurrence across donors. An earlier analysis of roughly 600 of the donors used high-throughput TCR beta sequencing to judge whether each TCR beta V gene segment behaved as functional or pseudogenic. Donor age, sex, ethnicity and CMV serostatus were compiled together with the repertoire data. In a later genetic analysis, genome-wide SNP genotypes for about three fifths of the roughly 670 donors were used, and that subset was treated as a discovery cohort. All discovery cohort repertoires had been generated on a single sequencing platform. Both class I and class II loci were covered by HLA typing, at four-digit resolution. The number of typed donors differed by locus: about 620-630 for A, B, C, DRB1 and DQB1; 522 for DQA1; roughly 600 for DPA1; and around 490 for DPB1. Four or five DR-DQ haplotypes were treated as single units for association and clustering because of strong linkage in the cohort. Across around 400 genotyped donors of the cohort, an average of roughly 230,000 unique TCR beta nucleotide sequences per donor were sequenced, and 15% to 20% of those sequences were non-productive.

Including the terminal cysteine and phenylalanine, the CDR3 comprises 13 residues. CDR3 DNA only is kept here, 39 bases in frame from base 1. The junction shows trimming of 5 bases on V and 7 bases on J, plus 14 bases between the germline ends. CDR1 and CDR2 (WSHSY, SAAADI) derive from the germline V gene. Library prep was done by the immunoSEQ multiplex PCR assay. The multiplex PCR relied on a mix of 60 forward primers for TCR Vbeta segments and 13 reverse primers for TCR Jbeta segments. A multiplex PCR assay on genomic DNA amplified the CDR3 region of rearranged TCR beta genes. Amplified TCR beta libraries were sequenced as 87-base-pair reads on the Illumina HiSeq System. Per the original workflow: A later analysis counted some 74 million unique TCR beta chains across the 666 repertoires, and approximately 11 million of these chains were shared by at least two donors. A nearest-neighbor algorithm error-corrected the raw reads and collapsed the reads into unique sequences, merging closely related sequences to remove PCR and sequencing errors. Alignment of CDR3 sequences to IMGT reference sequences was used to assign V, D and J gene segments. For a sequence to be retained, at least a six-nucleotide match to both a V gene segment and a J gene segment was required. Rearrangements were classified as productive when the CDR3 lacked stop codons and remained in frame with V and J, and all other rearrangements were classified as non-productive. Following IMGT convention, CDR3 was defined as the stretch from the second conserved V-encoded cysteine up to the conserved J-encoded phenylalanine. In an earlier analysis of around 540 of the donors, sequences lacking an unambiguous match to a single V gene segment were excluded. In an earlier analysis of approximately 590 of the donors, V segments were called functional above 56.7% productive rearrangements and were called segregating when the between-donor standard deviation exceeded 5%. A statistical classification framework was developed to diagnose cytomegalovirus status using the catalog of TCR beta chain sequences. In a later analysis, TCR nucleotide sequences were compared against IMGT/GENE-DB human TR gene sequences so that V and J genes could be assigned. In a later analysis, CDR3 sequences and most-parsimonious VDJ recombination scenarios were assigned using the TCRdist pipeline. A later analysis defined each TCR beta chain by its CDR3 amino acid sequence plus V-gene family, and excluded reads lacking a unique V-gene family. In a later analysis, fewer than 650 highly shared, low-generation-probability nucleotide sequences were removed to address suspected cross-contamination and a sequencing artifact. In a later analysis, a clonal expansion index was calculated for each public chain from normalized within-repertoire ranks of inferred template counts. A later analysis computed generation probabilities with a VDJ recombination model fitted to out-of-frame rearrangements, and checked the results against IGoR. Hypergeometric tests were used in a later analysis to score TCR-TCR, TCR-HLA and TCR-CMV co-occurrence, with a repertoire-size bias correction applied to the TCR pairs. A later analysis estimated false discovery rates by permuting HLA or CMV assignments 20 times. In a later analysis, co-occurring TCRs were grouped with DBSCAN, and TCRdist sequence similarity was added when clustering was performed within HLA-allele-positive subsets. Repertoires with fewer than 30,000 or more than 120,000 public chains, plus five repertoires with anomalous nucleotide sharing, were excluded from co-occurrence clustering. In its TCRdb copy, this immuneACCESS table keeps in-frame sequences only and misses some clones. Where compared with another copy, unresolved V genes explain less than half of these, and the others have no known cause. Clone size and V and J calls were adopted from that table, with D and trimming inferred from the DNA. The sample profile shows around 130,000 clones; around 66% of them were found once. About 1.6% of the sample goes to the ten largest clones.

Study-wide conclusions, independent of this receptor: Linkage disequilibrium might explain the correlated functional status among segregating V segments, but an unknown experimental factor could not be ruled out. Because counts were too low, more than 15 rarely observed V segments, including chromosome 9 orphons, were left out of the earlier analysis of about 620 of the donors. The presence/absence analyses assumed that sequencing depth was roughly uniform across donors, and that assumption may not be true. At a false discovery rate of 0.05, a later analysis linked fewer than 20,000 TCR beta sequences to specific HLA alleles. The study gave a list of some 150 TCR beta chains associated with cytomegalovirus. A cluster of highly shared sequence variants was judged likely to represent a technical artifact of the sequencing pipeline. In vitro tests confirmed that three of the cytomegalovirus-associated TCR beta chains recognize cytomegalovirus antigens. The 87-base-pair reads could not distinguish some IMGT-functional V segments, including TRBV6-2 and TRBV6-3, so those segments were excluded. The classifier was reported to diagnose cytomegalovirus status with high specificity and sensitivity in both the original cohort and the validation cohort. V-gene and J-gene trimming of TCR beta chains was associated with a missense DCLRE1C variant in a later genetic analysis, and the association was replicated in an independent cohort. Because HLA typing was unavailable for some donors at each locus, only the typed subset was used in association tests. In a later analysis, HLA-associated TCR beta chains showed more clonal expansion and lower generation probabilities than non-associated chains that were equally common. CMV serostatus was the only immune exposure information available for the cohort. Assigning TCR associations to individual alleles was difficult when HLA alleles, especially DR and DQ, strongly co-occurred. A later analysis found that most CMV-associated TCR beta chains appeared HLA-restricted, with HLA associations seemingly driven largely by CMV exposure. In an earlier analysis of around 600 of the donors, most TCR beta V segments were observed in productive rearrangements about 87% or about 30% of the time, broadly matching IMGT annotations. Several of the top co-occurrence clusters appeared to be linked to parvovirus B19, influenza, CMV and Epstein-Barr virus, according to a later analysis. According to a later genetic analysis, donors in an Asian-associated ancestry cluster had fewer N-insertions in productive TCRs than the approximately 650-donor mean. While some public TCRs were present in many individuals, most TCR sequences turned up only very rarely across donors. According to the authors, the approach could potentially be generalized to other disease states and immunological phenotypes. The cohort was sequenced for TCR beta chains only, and without alpha or paired-chain data the features that could be detected were limited. A further reported finding was that TCR beta sequences accurately predicted the HLA-A and HLA-B alleles for most subjects in the first cohort. In a later analysis, TCR association rates were found to vary across HLA loci, with the most associated TCRs seen for DRB1 alleles and the fewest for HLA-C alleles.

The cohort consisted of 600 to 750 healthy bone marrow donors. Cohort members were all nominally healthy when sampled, although unrecorded immune exposures were likely present. The donor tested CMV seronegative, placing the donor among the roughly 350 seronegative members of the cohort. Each donor provided a peripheral blood sample, and peripheral blood mononuclear cells were used for TCR beta sequencing. The Qiagen DNeasy Blood Extraction Kit was used to extract genomic DNA from the blood cell samples. The rearranged segments are TRBV10-2 and TRBJ2-5, with TRBD2 tentatively as D gene (5 bases match). Sequenced material: PBMCs. The source is a man aged 18 to 35 in good health and CMV-seronegative. The CDR3 amino acid sequence is: CASSKRAEGTQYF. In nucleotides, the sequence is TGCGCCAGCAGTAAACGGGCCGAGGGGACCCAGTACTTC.